This is a list of T cell receptor beta chains from one sample in a study of cytomegalovirus exposure and HLA in healthy donors. Method: immunoSEQ multiplex PCR; TCRdb's copy keeps in-frame clones and lacks some. Of about 190,000 clones listed, roughly 77% are singletons. The sample consisted of PBMCs. The source is a man aged 30 to 39 in good health and CMV-seropositive. Both conserved end residues are part of each CDR3. The order of the fields is clone size, V gene, D gene, J gene, CDR3 DNA, CDR3 protein. The D gene is left open where the match is weak. Clone size appears in some rows only: once, few, many, or a class for an expanded clone.

clone size: NA; V gene: TRBV19; D gene: TRBD2; J gene: TRBJ2-5; CDR3 DNA: TGTGCCAGTAGTATAGTTCGGACTAGACAAGAGACCCAGTACTTC; CDR3 protein: CASSIVRTRQETQYF
clone size: few; V gene: TRBV7-3; D gene: NA; J gene: TRBJ2-5; CDR3 DNA: TGTGCCAGCAGCTTAGCTAGCGTGGAGACCCAGTACTTC; CDR3 protein: CASSLASVETQYF
clone size: NA; V gene: TRBV4-3; D gene: NA; J gene: TRBJ1-1; CDR3 DNA: TGCGCCAGCAGCCAAGGGGGGGGGCGCGGGACTGAAGCTTTCTTT; CDR3 protein: CASSQGGGRGTEAFF
clone size: NA; V gene: TRBV6-5; D gene: NA; J gene: TRBJ1-1; CDR3 DNA: TGTGCCAGCAGCCCCGACAGTCGCACTGAAGCTTTCTTT; CDR3 protein: CASSPDSRTEAFF
clone size: NA; V gene: TRBV5-4; D gene: NA; J gene: TRBJ1-2; CDR3 DNA: TGTGCCAGCAGCTTTCGCGGGGGCGGAAGCTATGGCTACACCTTC; CDR3 protein: CASSFRGGGSYGYTF
clone size: NA; V gene: TRBV7-3; D gene: TRBD2; J gene: TRBJ2-5; CDR3 DNA: TGTGCCAGCAGCGAACTGGGACTAGCCCTGGAGACCCAGTACTTC; CDR3 protein: CASSELGLALETQYF
clone size: NA; V gene: TRBV6-5; D gene: NA; J gene: TRBJ2-5; CDR3 DNA: TGTGCCAGCAGTTACTCGAGAGTCTTCGAGACCCAGTACTTC; CDR3 protein: CASSYSRVFETQYF
clone size: NA; V gene: TRBV5-6; D gene: NA; J gene: TRBJ2-3; CDR3 DNA: TGTGCCAGCAGCTTGGGGGGGGGCCCGAAGGGTACGCAGTATTTT; CDR3 protein: CASSLGGGPKGTQYF
clone size: NA; V gene: TRBV7-7; D gene: NA; J gene: TRBJ2-1; CDR3 DNA: TGTGCTAGCAGCCCCCTGGGCCCAGGGGACAATGAGCAGTTCTTC; CDR3 protein: CASSPLGPGDNEQFF
clone size: once; V gene: TRBV27; D gene: TRBD2; J gene: TRBJ2-1; CDR3 DNA: TGTGCCAGCAGTTCCCCCGGGACTAGCGGGGGTGGGGAGCAGTTCTTC; CDR3 protein: CASSSPGTSGGGEQFF
clone size: NA; V gene: TRBV30; D gene: NA; J gene: TRBJ2-5; CDR3 DNA: TGTGCCTGGAGTGTAGGGGTTCAAGAGACCCAGTACTTC; CDR3 protein: CAWSVGVQETQYF
clone size: NA; V gene: TRBV6-4; D gene: TRBD1; J gene: TRBJ2-4; CDR3 DNA: TGTGCCAACTCCTACAGGGGACCATCCAAAAACATTCAGTACTTC; CDR3 protein: CANSYRGPSKNIQYF
clone size: NA; V gene: TRBV15; D gene: NA; J gene: TRBJ1-1; CDR3 DNA: TGTGCCACCAGCTCTGCTGGGAGCACTGAAGCTTTCTTT; CDR3 protein: CATSSAGSTEAFF
clone size: NA; V gene: TRBV6-5; D gene: NA; J gene: TRBJ2-7; CDR3 DNA: TGTGCCAGCCTCAAGCAGGGTTGGTCCTACGAGCAGTACTTC; CDR3 protein: CASLKQGWSYEQYF
clone size: NA; V gene: TRBV9; D gene: NA; J gene: TRBJ1-2; CDR3 DNA: TGTGCCAGCAGCCCACAAGACAGGTCCAGCTATGGCTACACCTTC; CDR3 protein: CASSPQDRSSYGYTF
clone size: NA; V gene: TRBV9; D gene: TRBD1; J gene: TRBJ2-2; CDR3 DNA: TGTGCCAGCGCGGGACAGGGGGCTGGCGGGGAGCTGTTTTTT; CDR3 protein: CASAGQGAGGELFF
clone size: NA; V gene: TRBV5-1; D gene: TRBD2; J gene: TRBJ2-3; CDR3 DNA: TGCGCCAGCAGCCCTCGGTCGGGGGGGGTAAGCACAGATACGCAGTATTTT; CDR3 protein: CASSPRSGGVSTDTQYF
clone size: NA; V gene: TRBV19; D gene: TRBD2; J gene: TRBJ2-3; CDR3 DNA: TGTGCCAGTAGCCCTCCGGGACTAGCGGCCGATACGCAGTATTTT; CDR3 protein: CASSPPGLAADTQYF
clone size: NA; V gene: TRBV6-6; D gene: NA; J gene: TRBJ2-7; CDR3 DNA: TGTGCCAGCAGTTACGACAGCGCCCTCTCCTACGAGCAGTACTTC; CDR3 protein: CASSYDSALSYEQYF
clone size: NA; V gene: TRBV6-6; D gene: TRBD2; J gene: TRBJ2-7; CDR3 DNA: TGTGCCAGCAGTTACGGGCGACTAGCGGGGGCCTACGAGCAGTACTTC; CDR3 protein: CASSYGRLAGAYEQYF
clone size: NA; V gene: TRBV27; D gene: NA; J gene: TRBJ1-1; CDR3 DNA: TGTGCCAGCAGTGTTAGTGCTGGCACTGAAGCTTTCTTT; CDR3 protein: CASSVSAGTEAFF
clone size: NA; V gene: TRBV11-1; D gene: NA; J gene: TRBJ2-5; CDR3 DNA: TGTGCCAGCAGCCAACACCCATCCTTGACAGGCCAAGAGACCCAGTACTTC; CDR3 protein: CASSQHPSLTGQETQYF
clone size: few; V gene: TRBV20-1; D gene: TRBD1; J gene: TRBJ1-1; CDR3 DNA: TGCAGTGCAAGGGACAGGGGCGTAGCTTTCTTT; CDR3 protein: CSARDRGVAFF
clone size: NA; V gene: TRBV6-5; D gene: NA; J gene: TRBJ2-7; CDR3 DNA: TGTGCCAGCAGTTACTGGAGGGGATCCTACGAGCAGTACTTC; CDR3 protein: CASSYWRGSYEQYF
clone size: few; V gene: TRBV7-2; D gene: TRBD1; J gene: TRBJ2-7; CDR3 DNA: TGTGCCAGCAGCTTCCCGGGACAGGGGGCCTACGAGCAGTACTTC; CDR3 protein: CASSFPGQGAYEQYF
clone size: once; V gene: TRBV5-6; D gene: TRBD2; J gene: TRBJ2-7; CDR3 DNA: TGTGCCAGCAGCTTGGGGACTAGCGGGGTCTACTCCTCTTTC; CDR3 protein: CASSLGTSGVYSSF
clone size: NA; V gene: TRBV7-6; D gene: TRBD1; J gene: TRBJ2-7; CDR3 DNA: TGTGCCAGCAGCTTAGGCCGGGACAGGAGTCGCTACGAGCAGTACTTC; CDR3 protein: CASSLGRDRSRYEQYF
clone size: NA; V gene: TRBV5-6; D gene: TRBD2; J gene: TRBJ2-1; CDR3 DNA: TGTGCCAGCAGCCTCGGACTAGCGGGATACAATGAGCAGTTCTTC; CDR3 protein: CASSLGLAGYNEQFF
clone size: NA; V gene: TRBV4-2; D gene: NA; J gene: TRBJ2-2; CDR3 DNA: TGTGCCAGCAGCCAAGATAACCAGCGGACGAACACCGGGGAGCTGTTTTTT; CDR3 protein: CASSQDNQRTNTGELFF
clone size: NA; V gene: TRBV25-1; D gene: NA; J gene: TRBJ2-7; CDR3 DNA: TGTGCCAGCAGTGAATTCGGCAGGGGATCCTACGAGCAGTACTTC; CDR3 protein: CASSEFGRGSYEQYF
clone size: NA; V gene: TRBV28; D gene: TRBD1; J gene: TRBJ2-7; CDR3 DNA: TGTGCCACCACCTGGGGGACAGGGGTGGCCTACGAGCAGTACTTC; CDR3 protein: CATTWGTGVAYEQYF
clone size: NA; V gene: TRBV15; D gene: NA; J gene: TRBJ2-7; CDR3 DNA: TGTGCCACCAGCCCGGAGAGAGGTGGACTAACCTACGAGCAGTACTTC; CDR3 protein: CATSPERGGLTYEQYF
clone size: NA; V gene: TRBV9; D gene: TRBD2; J gene: TRBJ2-3; CDR3 DNA: TGTGCCAGCAGCGTAAGGGGACTAGCGGGAGGGGTAGATACGCAGTATTTT; CDR3 protein: CASSVRGLAGGVDTQYF
clone size: NA; V gene: TRBV27; D gene: NA; J gene: TRBJ2-7; CDR3 DNA: TGTGCCAGCAGTTTACTCGGGGGAAGCTCCTACGAGCAGTACTTC; CDR3 protein: CASSLLGGSSYEQYF
clone size: NA; V gene: TRBV18; D gene: TRBD2; J gene: TRBJ2-7; CDR3 DNA: TGTGCCAGCTCACCGGGGGGGACCCTCTACGAGCAGTACTTC; CDR3 protein: CASSPGGTLYEQYF
clone size: few; V gene: TRBV7-2; D gene: TRBD2; J gene: TRBJ2-5; CDR3 DNA: TGTGCCAGCAGCTTAGCGGGGGGGATCGTGGAGACCCAGTACTTC; CDR3 protein: CASSLAGGIVETQYF
clone size: NA; V gene: TRBV30; D gene: NA; J gene: TRBJ1-4; CDR3 DNA: TGTGCCTGGAGTGTACAAACCGGAGGTGAAAAACTGTTTTTT; CDR3 protein: CAWSVQTGGEKLFF
clone size: NA; V gene: TRBV19; D gene: NA; J gene: TRBJ2-2; CDR3 DNA: TGTGCCAGTAGTTCTGACAGAAACACCGGGGAGCTGTTTTTT; CDR3 protein: CASSSDRNTGELFF
clone size: few; V gene: TRBV5-6; D gene: NA; J gene: TRBJ1-2; CDR3 DNA: TGTGCCAGCAGCTCCAGGGTCGCTGGCTACACCTTC; CDR3 protein: CASSSRVAGYTF
clone size: NA; V gene: TRBV2; D gene: NA; J gene: TRBJ1-6; CDR3 DNA: TGTGCCAGCAGCACCCTGGAAGGGGATTCACCCCTCCACTTT; CDR3 protein: CASSTLEGDSPLHF
clone size: once; V gene: TRBV27; D gene: TRBD2; J gene: TRBJ2-1; CDR3 DNA: TGTGCCAGCAGTTTAAGGTCGGGACTAGCGGGGGGCAATGAGCAGTTCTTC; CDR3 protein: CASSLRSGLAGGNEQFF
clone size: NA; V gene: TRBV30; D gene: NA; J gene: TRBJ1-1; CDR3 DNA: TGTGCCCGGCTAGGGGACACTGAAGCTTTCTTT; CDR3 protein: CARLGDTEAFF
clone size: NA; V gene: TRBV19; D gene: NA; J gene: TRBJ2-7; CDR3 DNA: TGTGCCATCAGTACCCAGTACGAGCAGTACTTC; CDR3 protein: CAISTQYEQYF
clone size: NA; V gene: TRBV7-3; D gene: NA; J gene: TRBJ1-1; CDR3 DNA: TGTGCCAGCAGCTTACGGCCCGCCGGAGGGACTGAAGCTTTCTTT; CDR3 protein: CASSLRPAGGTEAFF
clone size: NA; V gene: TRBV9; D gene: TRBD2; J gene: TRBJ2-5; CDR3 DNA: TGTGCCAGCAGCGTAGGGGTGGGAGGGAACCAAGAGACCCAGTACTTC; CDR3 protein: CASSVGVGGNQETQYF
clone size: NA; V gene: TRBV27; D gene: NA; J gene: TRBJ2-1; CDR3 DNA: TGTGCCAGCAGTCTGGCGGTACCTTCCTACAATGAGCAGTTCTTC; CDR3 protein: CASSLAVPSYNEQFF
clone size: few; V gene: TRBV19; D gene: TRBD2; J gene: TRBJ2-2; CDR3 DNA: TGTGCCAGCCGGACCGGGGGGGCAGGCGGGGAGCTGTTTTTT; CDR3 protein: CASRTGGAGGELFF
clone size: NA; V gene: TRBV18; D gene: NA; J gene: TRBJ1-5; CDR3 DNA: TGTGCCAGCTCACCAGAGAGCAATCAGCCCCAGCATTTT; CDR3 protein: CASSPESNQPQHF
clone size: NA; V gene: TRBV5-1; D gene: NA; J gene: TRBJ1-4; CDR3 DNA: TGCGCCAGCAGCTTGGGGCTAGGGGAAACTAATGAAAAACTGTTTTTT; CDR3 protein: CASSLGLGETNEKLFF